The source of this T cell receptor beta chain is a study of CD8 T cells in Susac syndrome. This clonotype was seen a single time. Reverse transcription of roughly 0.5 to 1 ug RNA was carried out with random hexamers. Amplification of the TCR beta CDR3 was carried out by immunoSEQ multiplex PCR, which spanned a total of 54 Vbeta and 13 Jbeta segments. TCRdb analysed the immunoSEQ multiplex PCR reads with MiXCR anew, one entry per CDR3 protein. The data hold about 52,000 distinct CDR3 sequences, with around 93% observed a single time. CDR3 length: 13 amino acids. V lost 5 bases, J lost 1 base, and 5 bases stayed unmatched. Germline lookup yields CDR1 SQVTM and CDR2 ANQGSEA. From blood CD8+ and CD4+ T cells, the TCR beta chain was sequenced. Included as multiple sclerosis controls were treatment-naive patients who had stable or active relapsing-remitting disease.

Sequencing input: CD8+ T cells from PBMCs. The genes are TRBV29-1 and TRBJ2-7; 7 nucleotides match TRBD2. The sequence was obtained from a human donor with multiple sclerosis. DNA for the CDR3: TGCAGCGTTCAGGACGGGGGGTCCTACGAGCAGTACTTC. It is translated as CSVQDGGSYEQYF.